Each of the 10 T cell receptor beta chains below was sequenced from the same sample in a study of blood T cell repertoires in COVID-19. The table came from immunoSEQ multiplex PCR; TCRdb's copy has only in-frame clones and leaves some out. Here the sample spans over 60,000 clones, around 80% being singletons. Sequencing was performed on peripheral blood. The receptors come from a woman aged 80 or over with acute or convalescent COVID-19.

The sample holds one count of this clone. V and J are TRBV7-9 and TRBJ2-2, with 7 bases identical to TRBD1. This CDR3 region has 14 residues. In germline, CDR1 is SEHNR, CDR2 FQNEAQ (reference sequence). The trim removed 4 bases at V and 5 bases at J, leaving 4 bases unmatched. As DNA, the CDR3 is TGTGCCAGCAGCTGGGACAGAGGGACCGGGGAGCTGTTTTTT. Translation gives CASSWDRGTGELFF.

The chain employs TRBV7-2 and TRBJ1-3, with D perhaps matching TRBD1 (5 bases). Germline V gene data show CDR1 as SGHTA and CDR2 as FQGNSA. Trimming stripped 5 bases from V and 0 bases from J, with 14 bases between. This CDR3 has 16 amino acids. The chain's CDR3 is CASSGTQGLSGNTIYF. The CDR3 region has the DNA TGTGCCAGCAGCGGTACCCAGGGCCTCTCTGGAAACACCATATATTTT.

V is TRBV11-1 and J is TRBJ2-5; D perhaps matches TRBD1 (6 bases). The CDR3 loop spans 14 amino acids. The V gene's germline CDR1 is SGHAT and CDR2 FQDESV (reference sequence). Deletions cut 3 bases from V and 1 base from J, with 9 bases between. As DNA, the CDR3 is TGTGCCAGCAGCTTGACAGGTTCCCAAGAGACCCAGTACTTC. Translated, it gives CASSLTGSQETQYF.

The chain couples TRBV2 to TRBJ1-5; D might be TRBD1 (6 bases). This CDR3 region has 13 residues. Germline V CDR1 and CDR2: SNHLY, FYNNEI. The V end was cut by 3 bases, the J end by 11 bases, with 14 bases between. CDR3 loop: CASSENDRSAQHF. Here the CDR3 DNA reads TGTGCCAGCAGTGAGAACGACAGGTCGGCCCAGCATTTT. Variable domain in full (rest from reference TRBV2 and TRBJ1-5): EPEVTQTPSHQVTQMGQEVILRCVPISNHLYFYWYRQILGQKVEFLVSFYNNEISEKSEIFDDQFSVERPDGSNFTLKIRSTKLEDSAMYFCASSENDRSAQHFGDGTRLSIL.

The chain employs TRBV6-6 and TRBJ1-1; weak D call: TRBD1 (5 bases). The CDR3 has 16 amino acids. Germline assignment: CDR1 MNHNY and CDR2 SVGAGI (reference sequence). Trimming pared 2 bases from V and 3 bases from J, leaving 16 bases between. In DNA, the CDR3 is TGTGCCAGCAGTTACCCTACTCGTGGCAGGGACACTGAAGCTTTCTTT. Protein: CASSYPTRGRDTEAFF.

The chain employs TRBV11-2 and TRBJ2-1, with 8 bases matching TRBD2. Germline assignment: CDR1 SGHAT and CDR2 FQNNGV. Unmatched junction bases numbered 7, after V lost 5 bases and J lost 4 bases. The CDR3 covers 15 residues. CDR3: CASSTYSGIYNEQFF. CDR3 nucleotides: TGTGCCAGCAGCACCTATAGCGGGATTTACAATGAGCAGTTCTTC.

J is TRBJ2-5 and V is TRBV5-1, with TRBD1 identical over 7 bases. Looked up from germline, CDR1 is SGHRS and CDR2 is YFSETQ. Trimming at V came to 1 base and at J to 4 bases, leaving 10 bases not matched to a gene. This CDR3 comprises 16 residues. The CDR3 sequence is CASSLPGTASRETQYF. In DNA form, the CDR3 reads TGCGCCAGCAGCTTGCCCGGGACAGCCTCCCGAGAGACCCAGTACTTC.

The chain links TRBV27 to TRBJ2-3; D call uncertain. The V end lost 1 base, the J end lost 4 bases, and 6 bases lay between the germline ends. Germline V lookup: CDR1 MNHEY, CDR2 SMNVEV (reference sequence). The CDR3 sequence is 13 residues long. The CDR3 DNA reads as TGTGCCAGCAGTTTATGGGCATCAGATACGCAGTATTTT. It encodes CASSLWASDTQYF.

The V gene is TRBV28, the J gene TRBJ1-2, with TRBD1 matching 7 bases. Germline V lookup: CDR1 MDHEN, CDR2 SYDVKM. The CDR3 loop spans 14 amino acids. V lost 6 bases and J lost 5; bases outside the gene matches: 9. The CDR3 loop reads CASRDLTGKYGYTF. The DNA for the CDR3 is TGTGCCAGCAGAGATCTGACAGGGAAATATGGCTACACCTTC.

This clone came up a few times. This CDR3 reads CASSEAPSGKQYF. In nucleotides, the CDR3 is TGTGCCAGCAGTGAAGCTCCTAGCGGGAAACAGTATTTT. The chain is built from TRBV6-1 and TRBJ2-3, with TRBD2 matching 9 bases. This CDR3 spans 13 amino acids. In germline, CDR1 is MNHNS, CDR2 SASEGT. The trim removed 0 bases at V and 12 bases at J, leaving 4 bases unmatched.